This T cell receptor (beta chain) was obtained from a study of T cell responses to AZD1222 COVID-19 vaccine. Sequenced by immunoSEQ multiplex PCR; TCRdb stores in-frame clones only, minus some. The repertoire shows 150,000 or so clones; the top ten hold 2% to 2.5%. The CDR3 loop spans 14 amino acids. CDR1 is LNHDA and CDR2 is SQIVND in the germline V gene (reference sequence). The germline V and J ends were trimmed by 1 base and 7 bases, with 10 bases remaining between them. The source material was peripheral blood. This TCR derives from an adult in good health. The chain employs TRBV19 and TRBJ2-2, with D perhaps TRBD1 or TRBD2 (5 bases each). The CDR3 spells CASSIARGGGELFF. CDR3 nucleotides: TGTGCCAGTAGTATAGCGAGGGGCGGCGGGGAGCTGTTTTTT. The whole variable domain, filled in from reference TRBV19 and TRBJ2-2, reads DGGITQSPKYLFRKEGQNVTLSCEQNLNHDAMYWYRQDPGQGLRLIYYSQIVNDFQKGDIAEGYSVSREKKESFPLTVTSAQKNPTAFYLCASSIARGGGELFFGEGSRLTVL.